One TCR beta chain is described in this entry. V lost 1 base, J lost 8 bases, and 12 bases lay in between. The CDR3 extends over 13 amino acids. From germline, CDR1 is DFQATT and CDR2 SNEGSKA (reference sequence). This record comes from a study of T-cell reconstitution after alpha-beta-depleted transplantation in children. Unique molecular identifiers were used in preparing the TCRbeta library. TCRdb re-derived calls from the PCR reads in MiXCR, one entry per CDR3 protein. The sample has around 380,000 distinct CDR3 sequences, 9.5% to 13% seen once; the top ten hold approximately 5%. The sequences come from PBMCs from the stem cell graft donor, collected from the stem cell graft. V and J are TRBV20-1 and TRBJ2-1; no clear D gene. The TCR comes from a human donor who donated a stem cell graft to a child with acute myeloid leukemia. CDR3 protein: CSARGDTGDEQFF. Written as DNA, the CDR3 is TGCAGTGCTAGAGGAGACACCGGCGATGAGCAGTTCTTC.